The 32 T cell receptor beta chains given below trace back to one sample, sequenced in a study of blood T cell repertoires in COVID-19. Method: immunoSEQ multiplex PCR; TCRdb's copy keeps in-frame clones and lacks some. The table records about 250,000 clones, approximately 83% of them present only once. Sequencing was carried out using peripheral blood. All receptors derive from a man older than 75 with acute or convalescent COVID-19.

As DNA, the CDR3 is TGTGCCAGCAGCCAAGAAAGGAGGAATCCTTACAATGAGCAGTTCTTC. Translating gives CASSQERRNPYNEQFF. The V call is TRBV3-1 (or the pseudogene TRBV3-2), the J call TRBJ2-1; D is possibly TRBD2 (5 bases). The germline V and J ends were trimmed by 0 bases and 4 bases, with 13 bases remaining between them. Germline CDR1 reads LGHDT; CDR2 reads YNNKEL (reference sequence). The CDR3 spans 16 residues.

The chain couples TRBV2 to TRBJ1-2, with no clear D. CDR1 SNHLY and CDR2 FYNNEI come from the germline V gene. CDR3 size: 14 residues. V lost 4 bases and J lost 3, with 12 bases in between. The CDR3 DNA sequence: TGTGCCAGCAGTGCCAGCACCGGGGACTATGGCTACACCTTC. Translation: CASSASTGDYGYTF.

This clone was recorded a few times. The chain has TRBV11-2 and TRBJ1-5, with D hard to call. CDR1 SGHAT and CDR2 FQNNGV come from the germline V gene. This CDR3 comprises 14 residues. The ends were cut back, 5 bases at V and 4 bases at J, with 12 bases in the middle. CDR3 region: CASSLPGGNQPQHF. The CDR3 nucleotides read TGTGCCAGCAGCCTCCCAGGTGGGAATCAGCCCCAGCATTTT.

Written as DNA, the CDR3 is TGTGCCAGCAGTTCTCTAACACAGGGGTCCTACAATGAGCAGTTCTTC. Its translation is CASSSLTQGSYNEQFF. V is TRBV6-2 or TRBV6-3 and J is TRBJ2-1; 7 bases are shared with TRBD1. V gave up 4 bases and J gave up 1 base; unmatched junction bases: 7. CDR3 length equals 16 residues. CDR1 is MNHEY, CDR2 SVGEGT, per germline.

This chain connects TRBV7-2 to TRBJ2-7; 12 bases align to TRBD1. Losses at the gene ends were 1 base for V and 5 bases for J; bases not matched to a gene: 9. Germline CDR1 SGHTA, CDR2 FQGNSA. This CDR3 is built from 17 residues. DNA of the CDR3: TGTGCCAGCAGCTTAGTGGCCGTCGGGACAGGGGGCCACGAGCAGTACTTC. It is translated as CASSLVAVGTGGHEQYF.

This CDR3 is CASSLATGVRGYTF. The CDR3 DNA reads as TGCGCCAGCAGCTTGGCGACGGGGGTGAGAGGCTACACCTTC. The genes are TRBV5-1 and TRBJ1-2; D is perhaps TRBD1 (5 bases). The CDR3 runs 14 residues. The ends were cut back, 0 bases at V and 8 bases at J, with 14 bases in the middle. Germline CDR1 SGHRS, CDR2 YFSETQ.

The chain has TRBV11-2 and TRBJ1-4; D is perhaps TRBD1 (6 bases). The V end lost 2 bases, the J end lost 14 bases, and 27 bases lay between the germline ends. Germline loops: CDR1 SGHAT, CDR2 FQNNGV. This CDR3 comprises 17 residues. The CDR3 is CASSLSNPGQGASGLFF. The DNA of the CDR3 is TGTGCCAGCAGCTTATCGAATCCGGGACAAGGGGCATCTGGCCTGTTTTTT.

This clone was observed a handful of times. Germline is not matched at one junction end, which may reflect a read error. The rearrangement uses TRBV24-1 and TRBJ2-1, with TRBD2 identical over 8 bases. Germline-derived CDR1 and CDR2 are KGHDR and SFDVKD. There are 16 residues in the CDR3. The CDR3 DNA reads TGTGCCACCAGTGACCCGACTAGCGCCTCCAACAATGAGCAGTTCTTC. It translates to CATSDPTSASNNEQFF.

CDR3 DNA sequence: TGTGCCAGCAGTTCTCTACAATGGGCGAGCAATCAGCCCCAGCATTTT. This translates into CASSSLQWASNQPQHF. The chain employs TRBV2 and TRBJ1-5; D is unclear. V lost 5 bases and J lost 1, with 15 bases in between. Germline V gene sequence: CDR1 SNHLY, CDR2 FYNNEI. The CDR3 loop spans 16 amino acids.

The rearrangement uses TRBV28 and TRBJ1-6, with no clear D. Trimming stripped 5 bases from V and 9 bases from J, with 17 bases between. CDR3 length: 15 residues. Germline V gives CDR1 MDHEN, CDR2 SYDVKM. The CDR3 DNA reads TGTGCCAGCAGTGTCAAAGTAAGGAGAAGTTCACCCCTCCACTTT. It yields the protein CASSVKVRRSSPLHF.

The chain joins TRBV15 to TRBJ1-4; 9 bases align to TRBD1. The CDR3 loop spans 15 amino acids. Germline V gene lookup returns CDR1 LNHNV and CDR2 YYDKDF (reference sequence). The junction had 14 bases not matched to a gene; V was cut back by 8 bases and J by 10 bases. CDR3 nucleotides: TGTGCCACCTCCGGACAGGGGACACTAATTGGAAAACTGTTTTTT. As protein: CATSGQGTLIGKLFF.

This clone was observed a single time. The rearrangement joins TRBV5-1 to TRBJ2-1; TRBD2 is a possible D gene (6 bases). V dropped 0 bases and J dropped 7 bases, with 11 bases sitting between them. Germline CDR1 is SGHRS and CDR2 is YFSETQ. The length of the CDR3 is 14 residues. CDR3 coding DNA: TGCGCCAGCAGCTTGGACGCGGGGCGGAATGAGCAGTTCTTC. This codes for CASSLDAGRNEQFF.

The gene calls are TRBV5-1 and TRBJ2-3, with 8 positions matching TRBD1. Germline values: CDR1 SGHRS, CDR2 YFSETQ. The J segment lost 2 bases and the V segment lost 5 bases, leaving 10 bases of the junction unmatched. The CDR3 loop spans 16 amino acids. The CDR3 spells CASRWTGPNITDTQYF. DNA of the CDR3: TGCGCCAGCAGGTGGACAGGGCCTAATATCACAGATACGCAGTATTTT.

This clone was counted a few times. The chain couples TRBV7-8 to TRBJ2-2; 7 bases are a match to TRBD2. With V trimmed by 5 bases and J by 1 base, 7 bases remained unmatched. The CDR3 covers 16 residues. Germline-derived CDR1 and CDR2 are SGHVS and FQNEAQ. The CDR3 loop reads CASSVKLAMNTGELFF. CDR3 sequence (DNA): TGTGCCAGCAGCGTCAAACTAGCGATGAACACCGGGGAGCTGTTTTTT.

This chain uses TRBV28 with TRBJ2-7; D may be TRBD2 (6 bases). Deletions cut 5 bases from V and 12 bases from J, with 20 bases between. Germline lookup yields CDR1 MDHEN and CDR2 SYDVKM. The CDR3 consists of 13 residues. The CDR3 DNA is TGTGCCAGCAGTCCCCCCCTGAAGGCGGGGATGTACTTC. Its protein is CASSPPLKAGMYF.

This sequence joins TRBV5-1 and TRBJ2-7; tentatively, D is TRBD2 (7 bases). The CDR3 has 20 residues. Trimming cost V 4 bases and J 5 bases, with 34 bases left between them. Germline CDR1 SGHRS, CDR2 YFSETQ. CDR3 residues: CASSDLGLLQGGSGLDEQYF. The CDR3 region has the DNA TGCGCCAGCAGCGATCTGGGATTACTACAGGGAGGGTCGGGGTTAGACGAGCAGTACTTC.

CDR3 in amino acids: CASSPYQWTGSSGNTIYF. CDR3 in DNA: TGTGCCAGCAGTCCCTACCAATGGACAGGGAGCTCTGGAAACACCATATATTTT. The V and J genes are TRBV27 and TRBJ1-3; 8 bases fit TRBD1. The CDR3 runs 18 residues. The ends lost 5 bases at V and 0 bases at J; junction bases unmatched: 12. CDR1 is MNHEY, CDR2 SMNVEV, per germline (reference sequence).

This clone was seen more than once but under ten times. This rearrangement joins TRBV5-1 to TRBJ2-3, with 7 bases fitting TRBD2. CDR3 length: 14 residues. Germline CDR1 reads SGHRS; CDR2 reads YFSETQ. Trimming at V came to 4 bases and at J to 7 bases, leaving 9 bases not matched to a gene. In DNA, the CDR3 is TGCGCCAGCAGCAACGGGGGGTCGGGCAATACGCAGTATTTT. Encoded protein: CASSNGGSGNTQYF. Filled out from reference TRBV5-1 and TRBJ2-3, the complete variable domain reads KAGVTQTPRYLIKTRGQQVTLSCSPISGHRSVSWYQQTPGQGLQFLFEYFSETQRNKGNFPGRFSGRQFSNSRSEMNVSTLELGDSALYLCASSNGGSGNTQYFGPGTRLTVL.

V gene TRBV11-2 combines with J gene TRBJ2-1; 11 bases agree with TRBD1. The V and J ends lost 4 bases and 5 bases, in that order; junction bases with no gene match: 4. The CDR3 runs to 15 residues. The germline V gene has CDR1 SGHAT and CDR2 FQNNGV. CDR3 sequence: CASSSWTGGNNEQFF. The DNA for the CDR3 is TGTGCCAGCAGCTCCTGGACAGGGGGCAACAATGAGCAGTTCTTC.

J is TRBJ2-7 and V is TRBV6-5; D is uncertain. With 2 bases removed from V and 5 bases from J, the gap between germline ends came to 13 bases. Germline CDR1 and CDR2: MNHEY and SVGAGI. The CDR3 extends over 14 amino acids. CDR3 nucleotide sequence: TGTGCCAGCAGTTACGGTCGGGTCCGGGACGAGCAGTACTTC. It translates to CASSYGRVRDEQYF.

This chain uses TRBV6-5 with TRBJ1-5; D gene uncertain. The CDR3 is made up of 13 amino acids. Looked up from germline, CDR1 is MNHEY and CDR2 is SVGAGI. Trimming stripped 2 bases from V and 4 bases from J, with 6 bases between. The DNA for the CDR3 is TGTGCCAGCAGTTACCGCCGGAATCAGCCCCAGCATTTT. Its protein is CASSYRRNQPQHF.

The J gene is TRBJ1-5, the V gene TRBV2; D is possibly TRBD1 (6 bases). The germline CDR1 and CDR2 sequences are SNHLY and FYNNEI. This CDR3 has 12 residues. Trimming took 6 bases from V and 6 from J, leaving 9 bases between them. CDR3 in amino acids: CASSQGRQPQHF. DNA for the CDR3: TGTGCCAGCAGCCAGGGGCGTCAGCCCCAGCATTTT.

The chain links TRBV19 to TRBJ1-1; TRBD1 agrees at 7 bases. V shed 1 base and J 0 bases; nucleotides not matched to a gene: 11. Per the germline V gene, CDR1 is LNHDA and CDR2 is SQIVND (reference sequence). The CDR3 is made up of 18 amino acids. CDR3 in amino acids: CASSIGTLTGYLNTEAFF. For the CDR3, the DNA is TGTGCCAGTAGTATAGGGACCCTGACAGGGTACTTGAACACTGAAGCTTTCTTT.

The V and J genes are TRBV3-1 (or the pseudogene TRBV3-2) and TRBJ1-1; D gene uncertain. Trimming removed 3 bases at V and 3 bases at J, with 8 bases between. Germline V gene lookup returns CDR1 LGHDT and CDR2 YNNKEL (reference sequence). The CDR3 is 13 residues long. For the CDR3, the DNA is TGTGCCAGCAGCCATACCCAGGACACTGAAGCTTTCTTT. This encodes CASSHTQDTEAFF.

The J gene is TRBJ1-3, the V gene TRBV6-1; unclear D gene. The V gene's germline CDR1 is MNHNS and CDR2 SASEGT. The CDR3 is made up of 15 amino acids. Trimming cost V 1 base and J 4 bases, with 11 bases left between them. DNA for the CDR3: TGTGCCAGCAGTGAAGTTCCAGGTACGGGAAACACCATATATTTT. Its protein is CASSEVPGTGNTIYF.

This clone was seen a handful of times. CDR3 sequence: CASSLLGTPSGNTIYF. The CDR3 nucleotides are TGTGCCAGCAGCTTGCTCGGGACACCGTCCGGAAACACCATATATTTT. The V and J genes are TRBV7-2 and TRBJ1-3, with D tentatively TRBD1 (6 bases). This CDR3 is 16 amino acids long. Trimming took off 3 bases at V and 4 bases at J, with 16 bases between the two ends. Germline V gene lookup returns CDR1 SGHTA and CDR2 FQGNSA.

V is TRBV5-8 and J is TRBJ2-3; D uncertain. CDR1 is SGHTS, CDR2 YDEGEE, per germline. This CDR3 comprises 14 residues. The V and J ends lost 1 base and 0 bases respectively, with 6 bases between them. The CDR3 region is CASSLRRSTDTQYF. The DNA of the CDR3 is TGTGCCAGCAGCTTGAGGCGGAGCACAGATACGCAGTATTTT.

The chain recombines TRBV30 with TRBJ1-3; D gene unclear. There are 14 residues in the CDR3. CDR1 GTSNPN and CDR2 SVGIG come from the germline V gene (reference sequence). V was trimmed by 2 bases and J by 0 bases, leaving 8 bases between them. The CDR3 region has the DNA TGTGCCTGGAGTTCTAGACGCTCTGGAAACACCATATATTTT. Translated: CAWSSRRSGNTIYF.

This chain uses TRBV27 with TRBJ2-1; the D is unclear. Deletions cut 5 bases from V and 9 bases from J, with 17 bases between. The CDR3 extends over 14 amino acids. From germline, CDR1 is MNHEY and CDR2 SMNVEV (reference sequence). This CDR3 is CASSMITPRTEQFF. CDR3 DNA: TGTGCCAGCAGTATGATAACTCCTAGAACTGAGCAGTTCTTC.

This chain uses TRBV3-1 (or the pseudogene TRBV3-2) with TRBJ2-7, with TRBD1 matching over 8 bases. The CDR3 totals 15 residues. CDR1 LGHDT and CDR2 YNNKEL come from the germline V gene (reference sequence). The J segment lost 4 bases and the V segment lost 0 bases, leaving 5 bases of the junction unmatched. CDR3 sequence: CASSQEAGGLYEQYF. The CDR3 DNA is TGTGCCAGCAGCCAAGAAGCAGGGGGCTTGTACGAGCAGTACTTC.

The J gene is TRBJ2-1, the V gene TRBV25-1; 10 nucleotides align to TRBD2. The trim removed 6 bases at V and 8 bases at J, leaving 10 bases unmatched. Germline CDR1 reads MGHDK; CDR2 reads SYGVNS. This CDR3 has 15 amino acids. In nucleotides, the CDR3 is TGTGCCAGCAGCATCCCGGGACTAGCGAGGGATGAGCAGTTCTTC. Protein product: CASSIPGLARDEQFF.

The rearrangement joins TRBV24-1 to TRBJ2-3, with 9 bases that match TRBD2. After removal of 5 bases from V and 2 bases from J, the junction contained 1 base not matched to a gene. CDR1 KGHDR and CDR2 SFDVKD come from the germline V gene. The CDR3 runs 14 residues. CDR3 sequence: CATSGGGATDTQYF. Written as DNA, the CDR3 is TGTGCCACCAGTGGCGGGGGGGCCACAGATACGCAGTATTTT.